One sample yielded the 15 T cell receptor beta chains listed below, sequenced in a study of shared clonotypes between healthy human individuals. Positive CCR7 selection of CD45RO-negative cells yielded the naive CD8 cells, and terminally differentiated effector memory CD45RA+ cells were excluded. Libraries were prepared by immunoSEQ multiplex PCR; TCRdb keeps only in-frame clonotypes and omits some of them. The sample shows millions of clones, about 92% of them seen only once. The sequenced sample was naive CD8+ T cells from PBMCs. Receptor source: a man aged 18 to 30 in good health. Some clones in this sample may be carry-over from other donors' samples.

This clone was picked up one time. Sequence at one end of the junction differs from germline and may be a read error. This chain uses TRBV28 with TRBJ2-7; D remains unclear. The germline gives CDR1 MDHEN, CDR2 SYDVKM. The CDR3 contains 12 residues. In DNA form, the CDR3 reads TGTGCCAGGAGTTTTAAGTCCTACGAGCAGTACTTC. Its translation is CARSFKSYEQYF.

The chain employs TRBV30 and TRBJ1-2; weak D call: TRBD1 (5 bases). The CDR3 loop spans 13 amino acids. Trimming removed 5 bases from V and 8 bases from J, with 18 bases in between. CDR1 GTSNPN and CDR2 SVGIG come from the germline V gene (reference sequence). The CDR3: CAWQNQGKGGYTF. CDR3 nucleotide sequence: TGTGCCTGGCAAAACCAGGGAAAAGGAGGCTACACCTTC.

DNA for the CDR3: TGCAGCGCTTTACTTGTTCCGGGCAAAACTCCTAATGAAAAACTGTTTTTT. Its translation: CSALLVPGKTPNEKLFF. The chain employs TRBV29-1 and TRBJ1-4; D gene unclear. V was pared by 7 bases and J by 3 bases, with 24 bases between. Looked up from germline, CDR1 is SQVTM and CDR2 is ANQGSEA. This CDR3 comprises 17 residues.

V is TRBV5-8 and J is TRBJ2-1; 10 positions agree with TRBD2. The J segment lost 7 bases and the V segment lost 4 bases, leaving 11 bases of the junction unmatched. This CDR3 contains 16 residues. Germline V gives CDR1 SGHTS, CDR2 YDEGEE. CDR3 region: CASSIESGRAGNEQFF. The CDR3, as DNA: TGTGCCAGCAGCATAGAAAGCGGGAGGGCCGGAAATGAGCAGTTCTTC.

The rearrangement links TRBV27 to TRBJ2-3; TRBD2 might be the D (7 bases). The V gene's germline CDR1 is MNHEY and CDR2 SMNVEV (reference sequence). The CDR3 length is 16 residues. With 3 bases removed from V and 5 bases from J, the gap between germline ends came to 18 bases. The CDR3 DNA follows: TGTGCCAGCAGTTTGATCTTGGGGGAGGGGGTAGATACGCAGTATTTT. Its translation: CASSLILGEGVDTQYF.

The chain links TRBV7-9 to TRBJ2-1; D is undetermined. V was shortened by 6 bases and J by 14 bases, with 5 bases between the two germline ends. Looked up from germline, CDR1 is SEHNR and CDR2 is FQNEAQ (reference sequence). The CDR3 consists of 8 residues. CDR3 sequence: CASRPEFF. The CDR3, as DNA: TGTGCCAGCAGGCCTGAGTTCTTC. Full variable domain (remainder filled in from reference TRBV7-9 and TRBJ2-1): DTGVSQNPRHKITKRGQNVTFRCDPISEHNRLYWYRQTLGQGPEFLTYFQNEAQLEKSRLLSDRFSAERPKGSFSTLEIQRTEQGDSAMYLCASRPEFFGPGTRLTVL.

The chain joins TRBV19 to TRBJ2-7; 8 bases map to TRBD2. J gave up 6 bases and V 5 bases, and 9 bases lay outside the gene matches. This CDR3 region has 14 residues. The germline CDR1 and CDR2 sequences are LNHDA and SQIVND (reference sequence). The CDR3 region has the DNA TGTGCCAGTAGTCCCCAGGGACTAGTGCGCGAGCAGTACTTC. As protein: CASSPQGLVREQYF. Full variable domain (missing parts from reference TRBV19 and TRBJ2-7): DGGITQSPKYLFRKEGQNVTLSCEQNLNHDAMYWYRQDPGQGLRLIYYSQIVNDFQKGDIAEGYSVSREKKESFPLTVTSAQKNPTAFYLCASSPQGLVREQYFGPGTRLTVT.

This clone was detected only once. The V gene is TRBV7-6, the J gene TRBJ1-1; D is perhaps TRBD1 (5 bases). CDR3 length: 13 residues. The ends were cut back, 6 bases at V and 5 bases at J, with 13 bases in the middle. The germline V gene encodes CDR1 SGHVS and CDR2 FNYEAQ. The CDR3 region is CASSPAGGTEAFF. CDR3 DNA: TGTGCCAGCAGTCCCGCCGGGGGTACTGAAGCTTTCTTT.

The chain employs TRBV9 and TRBJ2-2; D may correspond to TRBD1 or TRBD2 (5 bases each). The CDR3 totals 17 residues. The germline gives CDR1 SGDLS, CDR2 YYNGEE. V gave up 4 bases and J gave up 2 bases, with 18 bases separating them. The CDR3 DNA reads as TGTGCCAGCAGCCCCTTTACCGGGACCCGAAACACCGGGGAGCTGTTTTTT. It specifies CASSPFTGTRNTGELFF.

The rearrangement uses TRBV6-1 and TRBJ1-1; no definite D call. Per germline, CDR1 MNHNS and CDR2 SASEGT. Trimming pared 2 bases from V and 5 bases from J, leaving 9 bases between. The CDR3 has 13 amino acids. CDR3 sequence: CASSEFWRTEAFF. In DNA form, the CDR3 reads TGTGCCAGCAGTGAATTTTGGCGAACTGAAGCTTTCTTT.

The chain joins TRBV28 to TRBJ2-1, with 8 bases identical to TRBD2. CDR1 and CDR2 (germline): MDHEN, SYDVKM. The CDR3 is 15 residues long. V trimming: 7 bases; J trimming: 0 bases; junction bases outside the gene matches: 5. The CDR3: CASKTSGSSYNEQFF. As DNA, the CDR3 is TGTGCCAGCAAAACTAGCGGCAGCTCCTACAATGAGCAGTTCTTC.

The chain carries TRBV25-1 and TRBJ2-7, with a possible D match to TRBD2 (6 bases). This CDR3 spans 13 amino acids. Germline assignment: CDR1 MGHDK and CDR2 SYGVNS. V lost 6 bases to trimming and J lost 3 bases, with 12 bases between them. In nucleotides, the CDR3 is TGTGCCAGCAGCGGGGGACGTCTCTACGAGCAGTACTTC. Translating gives CASSGGRLYEQYF.

In the case of this clone: At one end, the junction sequence differs from germline, possibly due to a read error. Other DNA sequences in this sample translate to the same CDR3. The rearrangement uses TRBV5-1 and TRBJ1-1; no firm D call. This CDR3 contains 11 residues. Germline CDR1 reads SGHRS; CDR2 reads YFSETQ. The CDR3, as DNA: TGTGCCAGCAGCTTTGGTAGAGAAGCTTTCTTT. It specifies CASSFGREAFF.

The chain carries TRBV4-2 and TRBJ1-5, with a weak D call TRBD1 (6 bases). The germline V gene has CDR1 LGHNA and CDR2 YNFKEQ. This CDR3 spans 15 amino acids. V was trimmed by 0 bases and J by 7 bases, leaving 13 bases between them. The chain's CDR3 is CASSQDFGGGQPQHF. Written as DNA, the CDR3 is TGTGCCAGCAGCCAAGATTTCGGTGGGGGCCAGCCCCAGCATTTT.

V and J are TRBV19 and TRBJ2-1; no clear D gene. V was clipped by 3 bases and J by 0 bases, with 6 bases between them. Germline V gene sequence: CDR1 LNHDA, CDR2 SQIVND (reference sequence). The CDR3 runs to 14 residues. Here the CDR3 reads CASSIFNSYNEQFF. CDR3 bases: TGTGCCAGTAGTATCTTTAACTCCTACAATGAGCAGTTCTTC.